This is a list of T cell receptor beta chains from one sample in a study of blood T cell repertoires in COVID-19. Libraries were prepared by immunoSEQ multiplex PCR; TCRdb keeps only in-frame clonotypes and omits some of them. The table has about 440,000 clones, about 89% seen once. What was sequenced was peripheral blood. These TCRs come from a woman aged 25-40 years with acute or convalescent COVID-19. The CDR3 runs from the conserved cysteine through the conserved F or W. Fields, in order: clone size, D gene, V gene, J gene, CDR3 protein, CDR3 DNA. The D gene is left open where the match is weak. Where a row states a size, it is once, few, many or the class of an expanded clone; other rows omit it.

clone size: few; D gene: NA; V gene: TRBV19; J gene: TRBJ1-6; CDR3 protein: CASSMGGYRDARESNSPLHF; CDR3 DNA: TGTGCCAGTAGTATGGGCGGATACAGGGACGCCCGTGAAAGTAATTCACCCCTCCACTTT
clone size: NA; D gene: NA; V gene: TRBV19; J gene: TRBJ1-6; CDR3 protein: CASSSSGKVQRGSPLHF; CDR3 DNA: TGTGCCAGTAGTTCTTCAGGGAAAGTCCAAAGGGGTTCACCCCTCCACTTT
clone size: NA; D gene: NA; V gene: TRBV7-2; J gene: TRBJ2-2; CDR3 protein: CASSSPGFSTGELFF; CDR3 DNA: TGTGCCAGCAGCTCCCCCGGTTTCTCTACCGGGGAGCTGTTTTTT
clone size: NA; D gene: NA; V gene: TRBV6-5; J gene: TRBJ2-5; CDR3 protein: CASSYGSLETQYF; CDR3 DNA: TGTGCCAGCAGTTACGGGAGTCTGGAGACCCAGTACTTC
clone size: NA; D gene: NA; V gene: TRBV9; J gene: TRBJ1-1; CDR3 protein: CASSVDTRNTEAFF; CDR3 DNA: TGTGCCAGCAGCGTCGACACTAGGAACACTGAAGCTTTCTTT
clone size: NA; D gene: NA; V gene: TRBV5-6; J gene: TRBJ2-5; CDR3 protein: CASSLTGSETQYF; CDR3 DNA: TGTGCCAGCAGCTTAACAGGGTCTGAGACCCAGTACTTC
clone size: few; D gene: NA; V gene: TRBV19; J gene: TRBJ1-1; CDR3 protein: CASSIQGMNTEAFF; CDR3 DNA: TGTGCCAGTAGTATACAGGGCATGAACACTGAAGCTTTCTTT
clone size: NA; D gene: TRBD1; V gene: TRBV4-1; J gene: TRBJ2-5; CDR3 protein: CASSQDVSGGAGETQYF; CDR3 DNA: TGCGCCAGCAGCCAAGATGTATCAGGGGGAGCCGGCGAGACCCAGTACTTC
clone size: NA; D gene: NA; V gene: TRBV7-8; J gene: TRBJ2-1; CDR3 protein: CASSLALRGEQFF; CDR3 DNA: TGTGCCAGCAGCTTAGCGTTACGAGGAGAGCAGTTCTTC
clone size: NA; D gene: NA; V gene: TRBV5-1; J gene: TRBJ2-1; CDR3 protein: CASSPTDISYNEQFF; CDR3 DNA: TGCGCCAGCAGCCCTACGGACATCTCCTACAATGAGCAGTTCTTC
clone size: NA; D gene: NA; V gene: TRBV30; J gene: TRBJ2-7; CDR3 protein: CAWSPGYEQYF; CDR3 DNA: TGTGCCTGGAGCCCCGGCTACGAGCAGTACTTC
clone size: few; D gene: NA; V gene: TRBV7-2; J gene: TRBJ1-5; CDR3 protein: CASSSQDRTEGGNQPQHF; CDR3 DNA: TGTGCCAGCAGCTCTCAAGACAGGACCGAGGGGGGCAATCAGCCCCAGCATTTT
clone size: NA; D gene: NA; V gene: TRBV24-1; J gene: TRBJ2-1; CDR3 protein: CATSEQPGHSSYNEQFF; CDR3 DNA: TGTGCCACCAGTGAGCAGCCGGGACACAGCTCCTACAATGAGCAGTTCTTC
clone size: NA; D gene: NA; V gene: TRBV3-1/TRBV3-2; J gene: TRBJ2-7; CDR3 protein: CASSHAGGTYEQYF; CDR3 DNA: TGTGCCAGCAGCCATGCTGGGGGGACCTACGAGCAGTACTTC
clone size: NA; D gene: TRBD1; V gene: TRBV18; J gene: TRBJ1-5; CDR3 protein: CASSPFPVFGQATNQPQHF; CDR3 DNA: TGTGCCAGCTCACCCTTCCCTGTTTTTGGACAGGCGACAAATCAGCCCCAGCATTTT
clone size: once; D gene: TRBD1; V gene: TRBV6-5; J gene: TRBJ1-3; CDR3 protein: CASRIGTGGGNTIYF; CDR3 DNA: TGTGCCAGCAGGATCGGGACAGGGGGAGGAAACACCATATATTTT
clone size: NA; D gene: TRBD1; V gene: TRBV23-1; J gene: TRBJ1-1; CDR3 protein: CASSQWGTGDTEAFF; CDR3 DNA: TGCGCCAGCAGTCAATGGGGGACAGGGGACACTGAAGCTTTCTTT
clone size: NA; D gene: TRBD1; V gene: TRBV9; J gene: TRBJ2-3; CDR3 protein: CASRSRQGDTQYF; CDR3 DNA: TGTGCCAGCAGGAGTCGACAGGGAGATACGCAGTATTTT
clone size: NA; D gene: NA; V gene: TRBV5-4; J gene: TRBJ2-3; CDR3 protein: CASSPYSTRTDTQYF; CDR3 DNA: TGTGCCAGCAGCCCCTACTCGACTAGAACAGATACGCAGTATTTT
clone size: NA; D gene: TRBD2; V gene: TRBV9; J gene: TRBJ2-5; CDR3 protein: CASSVTSGGRETQYF; CDR3 DNA: TGTGCCAGCAGCGTGACTAGCGGGGGTCGGGAGACCCAGTACTTC
clone size: once; D gene: NA; V gene: TRBV7-2; J gene: TRBJ2-5; CDR3 protein: CASSLASTSRQTQYF; CDR3 DNA: TGTGCCAGCAGCTTAGCCTCCACTAGTAGGCAGACCCAGTACTTC
clone size: NA; D gene: NA; V gene: TRBV10-1; J gene: TRBJ2-4; CDR3 protein: CASSHGGPGKNIQYF; CDR3 DNA: TGCGCCAGCAGTCACGGGGGGCCAGGCAAAAACATTCAGTACTTC
clone size: NA; D gene: NA; V gene: TRBV9; J gene: TRBJ1-2; CDR3 protein: CASSNYDWGEGYTF; CDR3 DNA: TGTGCCAGCAGTAACTACGACTGGGGCGAAGGCTACACCTTC
clone size: NA; D gene: NA; V gene: TRBV5-6; J gene: TRBJ1-5; CDR3 protein: CASSYGGRGDQPQHF; CDR3 DNA: TGTGCCAGCAGCTACGGAGGGAGAGGGGATCAGCCCCAGCATTTT
clone size: once; D gene: NA; V gene: TRBV7-5; J gene: TRBJ2-4; CDR3 protein: CVRSLPPVLAGELAKNIQYF; CDR3 DNA: TGTGTCAGAAGCTTACCCCCGGTACTAGCGGGGGAACTAGCCAAAAACATTCAGTACTTC
clone size: NA; D gene: NA; V gene: TRBV2; J gene: TRBJ2-5; CDR3 protein: CAGAMRLQETQYF; CDR3 DNA: TGTGCCGGAGCAATGAGGTTGCAAGAGACCCAGTACTTC
clone size: NA; D gene: NA; V gene: TRBV29-1; J gene: TRBJ1-5; CDR3 protein: CSVGGGNQPQHF; CDR3 DNA: TGCAGCGTGGGAGGGGGTAATCAGCCCCAGCATTTT
clone size: once; D gene: TRBD1; V gene: TRBV29-1; J gene: TRBJ2-1; CDR3 protein: CSVLGDGTGFNEQFF; CDR3 DNA: TGCAGCGTCCTAGGGGATGGGACAGGTTTCAATGAGCAGTTCTTC
clone size: NA; D gene: NA; V gene: TRBV4-1; J gene: TRBJ1-2; CDR3 protein: CASSQDGRGAGYGYTF; CDR3 DNA: TGCGCCAGCAGCCAAGATGGGAGGGGGGCAGGCTATGGCTACACCTTC